This record covers a single T cell receptor beta chain. This sample includes further DNA sequences coding for the same CDR3. J gave up 5 bases and V 2 bases, and 7 bases lay outside the gene matches. Germline lookup yields CDR1 SGHRS and CDR2 YFSETQ. The CDR3 runs 14 residues. This specimen comes from a study of shared clonotypes between healthy human individuals. Recent vaccinations or acute infections were absent in the healthy HIV-negative adult donors. Generated by immunoSEQ multiplex PCR, the TCRdb table keeps only in-frame clones and is missing some. The data contain millions of clones, just over 90% of them singletons.

The sample consisted of naive CD4+ T cells sorted from blood. Subset defined: CD45RA+ positively selected. The rearrangement links TRBV5-1 to TRBJ2-7; 7 bases are shared with TRBD2. The origin of this receptor is a man aged 18 to 35 in good health. The CDR3 protein is CASSLRTGGHEQYF. The CDR3 nucleotides read TGCGCCAGCAGCTTACGGACGGGAGGTCACGAGCAGTACTTC.